This T cell receptor beta chain was retrieved from a study of regulatory T cells in long-lasting Graves disease. General study points: Owing to a sample size that was small, accuracy may have been reduced. Favored gene segments in persistent disease were TRBV28, TRBJ1-2 and TRBJ2-5.

Building the TCR beta libraries relied on iRepertoire HTBI primers, and CDR3 regions underwent Arm-PCR. From the multiplex PCR reads, TCRdb called clonotypes with MiXCR, one entry per CDR3 protein. The sample lists 400,000 to 550,000 distinct CDR3 sequences, over 15% occurring once. This clonotype was seen many times. Its antigen is not identified. The CDR3 is 15 amino acids. CDR1 and CDR2 (germline): KGHSH, LQKENI. Between the trimmed V and J ends, which lost 6 bases and 0 bases, there was a span of 12 bases. Indicated time point: newly diagnosed GD, antithyroid drugs for less than 3 months. TCR sequences were obtained from RNA taken from PBMCs. These sequences were also reported in another study, on T cells in Graves' hyperthyroidism and ophthalmopathy.

The chain combines TRBV18 with TRBJ2-1; D may be TRBD1 (6 bases). This TCR derives from a woman between 25 and 40 years old with Graves disease. The material sequenced was peripheral blood mononuclear cells (PBMCs), taken at new diagnosis, from a patient treated with antithyroid drugs. The CDR3 loop is CASSSGHSSYNEQFF. DNA of the CDR3: TGTGCCAGCTCGTCGGGACACAGCTCCTACAATGAGCAGTTCTTC.